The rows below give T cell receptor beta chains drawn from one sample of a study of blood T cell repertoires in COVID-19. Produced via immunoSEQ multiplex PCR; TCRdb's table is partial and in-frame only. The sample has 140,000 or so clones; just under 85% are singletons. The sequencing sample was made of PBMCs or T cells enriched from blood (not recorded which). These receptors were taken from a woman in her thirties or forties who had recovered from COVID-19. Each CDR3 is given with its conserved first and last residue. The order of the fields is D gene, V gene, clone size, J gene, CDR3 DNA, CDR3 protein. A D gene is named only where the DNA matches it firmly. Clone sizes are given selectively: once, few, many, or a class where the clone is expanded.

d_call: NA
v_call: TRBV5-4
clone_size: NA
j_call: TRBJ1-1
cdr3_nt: TGTGCCAGCAGCTTTGGGGGGGCCATGAACACTGAAGCTTTCTTT
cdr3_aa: CASSFGGAMNTEAFF

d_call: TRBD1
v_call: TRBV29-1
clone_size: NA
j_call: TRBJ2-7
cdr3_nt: TGCAGCGTGGTGGGACAGGGAACCTACGAGCAGTACTTC
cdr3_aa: CSVVGQGTYEQYF

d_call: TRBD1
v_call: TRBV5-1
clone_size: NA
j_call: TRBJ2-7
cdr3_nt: TGCGCCAGCCTTCTTCGACAGGGCTACGAGCAGTACTTC
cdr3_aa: CASLLRQGYEQYF

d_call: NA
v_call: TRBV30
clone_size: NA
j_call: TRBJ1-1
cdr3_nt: TGTGCCTGCGGCGGGACGGTGAACACTGAAGCTTTCTTT
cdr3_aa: CACGGTVNTEAFF

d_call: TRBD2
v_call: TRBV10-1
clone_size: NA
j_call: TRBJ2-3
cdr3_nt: TGCGCCAGCAGTGACCCTAGCGGGGGGCAATATACGCAGTATTTT
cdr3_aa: CASSDPSGGQYTQYF

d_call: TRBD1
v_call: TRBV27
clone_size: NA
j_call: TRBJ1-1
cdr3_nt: TGTGCCAGCAGTTTGAGGGGGCAGACTGAAGCTTTCTTT
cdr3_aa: CASSLRGQTEAFF

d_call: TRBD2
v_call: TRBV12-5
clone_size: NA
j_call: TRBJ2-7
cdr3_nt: TGTGCTAGTGGTTTGGGAGGGACTAGCGGGAGGACCGAGCAGTACTTC
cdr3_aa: CASGLGGTSGRTEQYF

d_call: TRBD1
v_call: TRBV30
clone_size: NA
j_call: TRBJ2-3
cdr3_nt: TGTGCCTGGAGTGCGGGACAGCTCACAGATACGCAGTATTTT
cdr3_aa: CAWSAGQLTDTQYF

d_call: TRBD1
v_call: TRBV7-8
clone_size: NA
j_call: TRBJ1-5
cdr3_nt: TGTGCCAGCAGCGAGGGACAGTACATTCAGCCCCAGCATTTT
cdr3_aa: CASSEGQYIQPQHF

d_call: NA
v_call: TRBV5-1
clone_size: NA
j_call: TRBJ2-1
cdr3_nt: TGCGCCAGCAGCTCAGCGGGACAAGCCTCCAATGAGCAGTTCTTC
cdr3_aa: CASSSAGQASNEQFF

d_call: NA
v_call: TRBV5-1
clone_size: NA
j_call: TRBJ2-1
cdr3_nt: TGCGCCAGCAGCTTGGGTGGCCTAGCGAGGAATGAGCAGTTCTTC
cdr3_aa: CASSLGGLARNEQFF

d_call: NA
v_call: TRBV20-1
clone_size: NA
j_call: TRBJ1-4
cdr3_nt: TGCAGTGCCCAGAAGGGGGAAAAACTGTTTTTT
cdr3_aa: CSAQKGEKLFF

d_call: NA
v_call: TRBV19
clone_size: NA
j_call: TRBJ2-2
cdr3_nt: TGTGCCAGTAGCCCCATTAGGGGGGGTCGAGGCGGGGAGCTGTTTTTT
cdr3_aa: CASSPIRGGRGGELFF

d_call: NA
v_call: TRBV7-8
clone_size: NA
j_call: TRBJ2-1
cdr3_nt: TGTGCCAGCAGCTTAGCCAGATTCCAATACAATGAGCAGTTCTTC
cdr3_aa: CASSLARFQYNEQFF

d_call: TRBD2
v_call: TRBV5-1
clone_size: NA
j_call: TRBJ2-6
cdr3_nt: TGCGCCAGCAGATCGGGGGGGCCTAGCTCTGGGGCCAACGTCCTGACTTTC
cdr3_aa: CASRSGGPSSGANVLTF

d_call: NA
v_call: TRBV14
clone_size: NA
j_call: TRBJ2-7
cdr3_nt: TGTGCCAGCAGCCCCGGGCTGTACAGGGAGCAGTACTTC
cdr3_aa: CASSPGLYREQYF

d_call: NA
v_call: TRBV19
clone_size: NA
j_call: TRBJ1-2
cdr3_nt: TGTGCCAGTAGTATTAGTGATAACTATGGCTACACCTTC
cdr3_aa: CASSISDNYGYTF

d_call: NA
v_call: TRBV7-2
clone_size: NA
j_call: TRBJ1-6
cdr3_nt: TGTGCCAGCAGCCTAGCGTTCCGGGGAGGGAAAGATTCACCCCTCCACTTT
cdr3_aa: CASSLAFRGGKDSPLHF

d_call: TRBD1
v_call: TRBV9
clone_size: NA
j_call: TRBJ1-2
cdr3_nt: TGTGCCAGCAGCGGGGTCGAGGAAACAGGGGGCTATGGCTACACCTTC
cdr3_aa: CASSGVEETGGYGYTF

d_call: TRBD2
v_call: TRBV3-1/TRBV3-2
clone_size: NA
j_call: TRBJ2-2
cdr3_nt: TGTGCCAGCAGCTCCCGGGTAGCGGGGGACACCGGGGAGCTGTTTTTT
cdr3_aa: CASSSRVAGDTGELFF

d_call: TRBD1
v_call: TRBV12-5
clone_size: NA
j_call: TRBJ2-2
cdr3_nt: TGTGCTAGCGGGACAGGGGCTGCCGGGGAGCTGTTTTTT
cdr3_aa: CASGTGAAGELFF

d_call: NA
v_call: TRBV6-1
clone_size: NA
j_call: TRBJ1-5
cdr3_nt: TGTGCCAGCAGCGAAGAAGCGCAGGGTCCTCGGCCCCAGCATTTT
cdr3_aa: CASSEEAQGPRPQHF

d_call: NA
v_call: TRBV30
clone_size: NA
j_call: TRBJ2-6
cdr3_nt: TGTGCCATAAGGAGCTCTGGGGCCAACGTCCTGACTTTC
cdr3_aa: CAIRSSGANVLTF

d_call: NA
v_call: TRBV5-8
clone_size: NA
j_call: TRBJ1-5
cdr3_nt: TGTGCCAGCAGCTTGGCCCCGGGGTGGAACAATCAGCCCCAGCATTTT
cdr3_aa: CASSLAPGWNNQPQHF

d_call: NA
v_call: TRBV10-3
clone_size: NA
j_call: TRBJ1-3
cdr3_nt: TGTGCCATCAGTGGAGGGTCGGCGGCCTCTGGAAACACCATATATTTT
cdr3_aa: CAISGGSAASGNTIYF

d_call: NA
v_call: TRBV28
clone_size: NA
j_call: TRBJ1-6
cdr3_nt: TGTGCCAGCAGTTTAAGGGGGATATATAATTCACCCCTCCACTTT
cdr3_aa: CASSLRGIYNSPLHF

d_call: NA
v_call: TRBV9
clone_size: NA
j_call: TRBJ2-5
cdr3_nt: TGTGCCAGCAGCTCCACAGGGAAACAAGAGACCCAGTACTTC
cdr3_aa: CASSSTGKQETQYF

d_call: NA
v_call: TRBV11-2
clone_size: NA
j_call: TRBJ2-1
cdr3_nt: TGTGCCAGCAGCTTTGGAACAGGGATCAGATACAATGAGCAGTTCTTC
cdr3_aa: CASSFGTGIRYNEQFF

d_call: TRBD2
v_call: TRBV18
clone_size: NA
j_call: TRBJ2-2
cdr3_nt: TGTGCCAGCTCGTACGGGAGGGATACCGGGGAGCTGTTTTTT
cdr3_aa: CASSYGRDTGELFF

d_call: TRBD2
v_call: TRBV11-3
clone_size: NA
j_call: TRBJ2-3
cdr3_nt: TGTGCCAGCAGCCCGGGACTAGCGGGAGAAAGTGATACGCAGTATTTT
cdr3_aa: CASSPGLAGESDTQYF

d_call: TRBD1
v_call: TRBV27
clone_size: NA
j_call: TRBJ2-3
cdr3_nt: TGTGCCAGCAGTTTATCACCAGGGGGCAATACAGATACGCAGTATTTT
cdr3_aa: CASSLSPGGNTDTQYF

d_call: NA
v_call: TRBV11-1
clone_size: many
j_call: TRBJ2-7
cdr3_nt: TGTGCCAGCGGTGCCTATACTTACGAGCAGTACTTC
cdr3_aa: CASGAYTYEQYF

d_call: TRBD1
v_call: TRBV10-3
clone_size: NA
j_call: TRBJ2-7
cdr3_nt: TGTGCCATCAGCCCGGGACAGGGGGGACCCGAGCAGTACTTC
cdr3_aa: CAISPGQGGPEQYF

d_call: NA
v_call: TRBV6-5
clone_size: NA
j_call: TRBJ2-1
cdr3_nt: TGTGCCAGCAGTTTAGTAGAGTCCTATCTCAATGAGCAGTTCTTC
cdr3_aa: CASSLVESYLNEQFF

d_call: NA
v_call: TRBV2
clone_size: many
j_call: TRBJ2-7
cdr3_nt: TGTGCCAGCAGTGTATCCGAGCAGTACTTC
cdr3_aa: CASSVSEQYF

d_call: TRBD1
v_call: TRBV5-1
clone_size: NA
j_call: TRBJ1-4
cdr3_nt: TGCGCCAGCAGCCTAAGGACAGGGGGTGAAAAACTGTTTTTT
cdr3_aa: CASSLRTGGEKLFF

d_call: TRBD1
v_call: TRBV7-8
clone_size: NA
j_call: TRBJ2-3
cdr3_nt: TGTGCCAGCAGCTTCAGGGGGTCAACTAGCACAGATACGCAGTATTTT
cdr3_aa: CASSFRGSTSTDTQYF

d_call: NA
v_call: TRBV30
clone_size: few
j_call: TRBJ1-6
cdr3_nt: TGTGCCTGGAGTGTCAGGCAGGAAGGTTCACCCCTCCACTTT
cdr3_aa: CAWSVRQEGSPLHF

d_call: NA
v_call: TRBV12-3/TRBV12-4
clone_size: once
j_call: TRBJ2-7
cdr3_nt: TGTGCCAGCAGGTTAGGGAGAGCGGACGAGCAGTACTTC
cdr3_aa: CASRLGRADEQYF

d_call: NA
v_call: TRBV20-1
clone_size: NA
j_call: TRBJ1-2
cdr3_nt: TGCAGTGCTAGTCCCTCTAACTATGGCTACACCTTC
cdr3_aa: CSASPSNYGYTF

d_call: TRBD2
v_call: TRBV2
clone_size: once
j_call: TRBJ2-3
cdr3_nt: TGTGCCAGCCAAGAGGACAAGCTAGCGGTGAGCACAGATACGCAGTATTTT
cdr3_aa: CASQEDKLAVSTDTQYF

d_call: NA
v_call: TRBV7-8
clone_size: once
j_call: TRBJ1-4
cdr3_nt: TGTGCCAGCAGCTTAGCGGGGGGAAACGGTGAAAAACTGTTTTTT
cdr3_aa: CASSLAGGNGEKLFF

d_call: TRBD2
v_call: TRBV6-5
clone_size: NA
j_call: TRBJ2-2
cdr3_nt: TGTGCCAGCAGTTCCTATAGCGGGAGTGGCACCGGGGAGCTGTTTTTT
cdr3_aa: CASSSYSGSGTGELFF

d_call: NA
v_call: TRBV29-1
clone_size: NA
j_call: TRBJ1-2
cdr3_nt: TGCAGCGTAGGGGGGGCGCGCGGCTATGGCTACACCTTC
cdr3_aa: CSVGGARGYGYTF

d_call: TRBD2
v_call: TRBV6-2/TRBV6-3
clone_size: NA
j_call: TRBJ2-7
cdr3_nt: TGTGCCAGCAGTTACCCACTAACGGCTAGCGGGGGGAATCCCTACGAGCAGTACTTC
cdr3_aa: CASSYPLTASGGNPYEQYF

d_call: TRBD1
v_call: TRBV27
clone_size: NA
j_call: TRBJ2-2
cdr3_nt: TGTGCCAGCAGTACCGGGACAGGGCTCATCGGGGAGCTGTTTTTT
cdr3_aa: CASSTGTGLIGELFF

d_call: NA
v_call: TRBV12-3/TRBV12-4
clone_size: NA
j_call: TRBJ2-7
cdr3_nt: TGTGCCAGCAGTTTAGGGCACTCCTACGAGCAGTACTTC
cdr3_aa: CASSLGHSYEQYF

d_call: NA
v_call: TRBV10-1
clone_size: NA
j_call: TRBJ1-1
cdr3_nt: TGCGCCAGCAGTGTGGGCAGAATGAACACTGAAGCTTTCTTT
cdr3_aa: CASSVGRMNTEAFF

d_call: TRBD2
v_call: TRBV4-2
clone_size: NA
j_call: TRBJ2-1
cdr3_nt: TGTGCCAGCAGCCAAAGAGCAGAGGGAGCGGGAGGAGACAATGAGCAGTTCTTC
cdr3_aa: CASSQRAEGAGGDNEQFF

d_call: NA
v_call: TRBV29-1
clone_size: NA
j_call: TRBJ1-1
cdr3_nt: TGCAGCGTTGAAGAGACAAGTAGACCTTTCTTT
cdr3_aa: CSVEETSRPFF

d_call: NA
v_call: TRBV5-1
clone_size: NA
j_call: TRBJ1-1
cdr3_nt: TGCGCCAGCAGCTTGGACGGGGTTAGCACTGAAGCTTTCTTT
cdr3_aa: CASSLDGVSTEAFF

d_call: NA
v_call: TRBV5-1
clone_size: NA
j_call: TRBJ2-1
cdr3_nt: TGCGCCAGCAGCTTGGGAGGGGGGGCTTACAATGAGCAGTTCTTC
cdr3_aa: CASSLGGGAYNEQFF

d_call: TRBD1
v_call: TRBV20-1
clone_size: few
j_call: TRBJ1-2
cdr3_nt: TGCAGTGCCGGGACAGGCCATGGCTACACCTTC
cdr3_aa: CSAGTGHGYTF

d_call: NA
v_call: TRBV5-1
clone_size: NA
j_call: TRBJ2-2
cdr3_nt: TGCGCCAGCAGCCCACTACAGGGAACCGGGGAGCTGTTTTTT
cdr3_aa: CASSPLQGTGELFF

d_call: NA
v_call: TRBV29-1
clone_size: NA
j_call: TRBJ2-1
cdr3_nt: TGCAGCGTCTCGACAGACTACAATGAGCAGTTCTTC
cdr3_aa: CSVSTDYNEQFF

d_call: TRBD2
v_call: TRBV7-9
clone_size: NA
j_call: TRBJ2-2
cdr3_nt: TGTGCCAGCAGCGGTGGGACTAGCTGGGCCGGGGAGCTGTTTTTT
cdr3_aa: CASSGGTSWAGELFF

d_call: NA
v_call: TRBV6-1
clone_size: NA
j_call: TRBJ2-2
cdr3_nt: TGTGCCAGCAGTGAAGACAGGGCTTCGAACACCGGGGAGCTGTTTTTT
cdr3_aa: CASSEDRASNTGELFF

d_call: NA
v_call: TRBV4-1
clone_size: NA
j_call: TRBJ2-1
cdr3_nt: TGCGCCAGCAGCCAAGATATGGCCAAGCAGTTCTTC
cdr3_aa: CASSQDMAKQFF

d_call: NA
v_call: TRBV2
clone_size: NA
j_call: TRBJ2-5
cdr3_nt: TGTGCCAGCAGTCTAGAACGGCAAGAGACCCAGTACTTC
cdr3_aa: CASSLERQETQYF

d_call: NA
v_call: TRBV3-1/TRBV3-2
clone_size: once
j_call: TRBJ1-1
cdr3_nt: TGTGCCAGCAGCCAAGCGACTGAAGCTTTCTTT
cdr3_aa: CASSQATEAFF